This passage covers 19 T cell receptor beta chains from one sample sequenced in a study of cytomegalovirus exposure and HLA in healthy donors. Data came from immunoSEQ multiplex PCR; TCRdb stores just in-frame clones and leaves some out. The sample has about 100,000 clones, approximately 85% seen once; the top ten hold around 3%. The specimen was PBMCs. These TCRs come from a woman between 18 and 29 years old in good health and CMV-seronegative.

The chain employs TRBV7-3 and TRBJ2-3, with 9 bases fitting TRBD2. The J segment lost 6 bases and the V segment lost 4 bases, leaving 8 bases of the junction unmatched. The CDR3 is 15 residues long. The germline V gene has CDR1 SGHTA and CDR2 FQGTGA. The CDR3 sequence: CASSSSLAGSDTQYF. Written as DNA, the CDR3 is TGTGCCAGCAGCTCCTCGCTAGCGGGGAGTGATACGCAGTATTTT.

The V call is TRBV15, the J call TRBJ2-7; D gene ambiguous. Trimming stripped 0 bases from V and 0 bases from J, with 9 bases between. Per the germline V gene, CDR1 is LNHNV and CDR2 is YYDKDF (reference sequence). CDR3 size: 15 residues. Written as DNA, the CDR3 is TGTGCCACCAGCAGAGAGGGCACCAGCTCCTACGAGCAGTACTTC. It yields the protein CATSREGTSSYEQYF. The variable domain in full, completed from reference TRBV15 and TRBJ2-7, reads DAMVIQNPRYQVTQFGKPVTLSCSQTLNHNVMYWYQQKSSQAPKLLFHYYDKDFNNEADTPDNFQSRRPNTSFCFLDIRSPGLGDTAMYLCATSREGTSSYEQYFGPGTRLTVT.

This chain uses TRBV7-6 with TRBJ1-5; possible D gene TRBD1, 5 bases. Germline CDR1 reads SGHVS; CDR2 reads FNYEAQ. Trimming removed 8 bases at V and 6 bases at J, with 8 bases between. This CDR3 has 11 residues. The CDR3 bases are TGTGCCAGCGGGGGAGGTCAGCCCCAGCATTTT. It is translated as CASGGGQPQHF. The whole variable domain, remainder taken from reference TRBV7-6 and TRBJ1-5, is GAGVSQSPRYKVTKRGQDVALRCDPISGHVSLYWYRQALGQGPEFLTYFNYEAQQDKSGLPNDRFSAERPEGSISTLTIQRTEQRDSAMYRCASGGGQPQHFGDGTRLSIL.

This clone has at least ten counts. This rearrangement joins TRBV19 to TRBJ2-7; TRBD2 might be the D (6 bases). The CDR3 contains 13 residues. The V end was cut by 10 bases, the J end by 2 bases, with 15 bases between. Germline V CDR1 and CDR2: LNHDA, SQIVND (reference sequence). CDR3 amino acids: CATRDSETYEQYF. The DNA for the CDR3 is TGTGCCACCCGGGACTCCGAGACCTACGAGCAGTACTTC.

This clone was counted between two and nine times. The V and J genes are TRBV6-6 and TRBJ1-1, with 8 bases that match TRBD1. Trimming cost V 4 bases and J 3 bases; bases outside gene matches: 7. The germline gives CDR1 MNHNY, CDR2 SVGAGI (reference sequence). The CDR3 covers 15 residues. The CDR3 DNA is TGTGCCAGCAGTTTCGTGGACAGGGACTACACTGAAGCTTTCTTT. Its translation is CASSFVDRDYTEAFF.

J is TRBJ2-3 and V is TRBV9, with a possible D match to TRBD2 (6 bases). V lost 1 base and J lost 2, with 11 bases in between. CDR1 and CDR2 from the germline V gene are SGDLS and YYNGEE. The CDR3 extends over 15 amino acids. The CDR3 protein is CASSVSSGLTDTQYF. The CDR3 bases are TGTGCCAGCAGCGTAAGTAGCGGACTCACAGATACGCAGTATTTT. The full variable domain, with the rest looked up from reference TRBV9 and TRBJ2-3, is DSGVTQTPKHLITATGQRVTLRCSPRSGDLSVYWYQQSLDQGLQFLIQYYNGEERAKGNILERFSAQQFPDLHSELNLSSLELGDSALYFCASSVSSGLTDTQYFGPGTRLTVL.

This chain joins TRBV28 and TRBJ1-4; 9 bases are a match to TRBD1. CDR1 and CDR2 (germline): MDHEN, SYDVKM. The CDR3 totals 14 residues. V was pared by 5 bases and J by 7 bases, with 5 bases of the junction left unmatched. The CDR3 DNA is TGTGCCAGCAGTGGGACAGGGTTAACTGAAAAACTGTTTTTT. It codes for CASSGTGLTEKLFF.

CDR3 residues: CASSGGSYEQYF. The CDR3 nucleotides read TGTGCCAGCAGTGGCGGCAGCTACGAGCAGTACTTC. The V gene is TRBV25-1, the J gene TRBJ2-7; D call uncertain. The CDR3 extends over 12 amino acids. Germline loops: CDR1 MGHDK, CDR2 SYGVNS. Trimming removed 4 bases from V and 3 bases from J, with 7 bases in between.

This clone has a handful of counts. Other DNA sequences in the sample encode the same CDR3. The chain has TRBV2 and TRBJ2-3; a weak D match, TRBD1 (5 bases). Trimming cost V 2 bases and J 3 bases, with 9 bases left between them. Germline V CDR1 and CDR2: SNHLY, FYNNEI. The CDR3 runs 14 residues. In nucleotides, the CDR3 is TGTGCCAGCAGTGAATGGCAGGGTACAGATACGCAGTATTTT. Amino acids: CASSEWQGTDTQYF.

This clone was seen a single time. The rearrangement uses TRBV27 and TRBJ2-5; D is undetermined. Per germline, CDR1 MNHEY and CDR2 SMNVEV (reference sequence). This CDR3 contains 13 residues. V was clipped by 4 bases and J by 2 bases, with 8 bases between them. CDR3 sequence reads: CASSSPVQETQYF. For the CDR3, the DNA is TGTGCCAGCAGTTCCCCAGTACAAGAGACCCAGTACTTC.

This chain links TRBV6-5 with TRBJ1-1; D might be TRBD1 (5 bases). Germline loops: CDR1 MNHEY, CDR2 SVGAGI. The germline V and J ends were trimmed by 2 bases and 1 base, with 8 bases remaining between them. The CDR3 spans 14 residues. In nucleotides, the CDR3 is TGTGCCAGCAGTTACACGACAGAGAACACTGAAGCTTTCTTT. This codes for CASSYTTENTEAFF.

V gene TRBV18 combines with J gene TRBJ1-5; TRBD1 agrees at 10 bases. The CDR3 has 15 residues. Germline CDR1 KGHSH, CDR2 LQKENI. Trimming took 5 bases from V and 2 from J; bases not matched to a gene: 3. CDR3 protein: CASSLGTGGNQPQHF. The CDR3 bases are TGTGCCAGCTCATTAGGGACAGGGGGCAATCAGCCCCAGCATTTT.

CDR3 amino acids: CASSLDSSYNEQFF. For the CDR3, the DNA is TGTGCCAGCAGCTTGGACTCCTCCTACAATGAGCAGTTCTTC. The chain employs TRBV7-2 and TRBJ2-1, with a tentative D call TRBD2 (5 bases). The CDR3 is 14 amino acids. Trimming removed 3 bases at V and 0 bases at J, with 6 bases between. The germline V gene has CDR1 SGHTA and CDR2 FQGNSA.

The CDR3 nucleotides are TGTGCCAGCAGTTCCATAATGGACAGTAATTCACCCCTCCACTTT. Its protein is CASSSIMDSNSPLHF. This chain uses TRBV27 with TRBJ1-6, with D perhaps matching TRBD1 (6 bases). With 4 bases removed from V and 6 bases from J, the gap between germline ends came to 13 bases. The CDR3 sequence is 15 residues long. Germline CDR1 and CDR2: MNHEY and SMNVEV (reference sequence).

The CDR3 DNA sequence: TGTGCCAGCAGCTTATCACAGGGTGGATACTTC. This gives the protein CASSLSQGGYF. The V call is TRBV7-9, the J call TRBJ2-7; perhaps TRBD1 as D (6 bases). The CDR3 is 11 amino acids. Germline values: CDR1 SEHNR, CDR2 FQNEAQ (reference sequence). V was trimmed by 2 bases and J by 13 bases, leaving 12 bases between them.

This chain uses TRBV25-1 with TRBJ1-1, with D possibly being TRBD1 (5 bases). V was shortened by 7 bases and J by 1 base, with 7 bases between the two germline ends. The germline CDR1 and CDR2 sequences are MGHDK and SYGVNS. The CDR3 is 12 residues long. The CDR3 DNA reads TGTGCCAGCAATGACAGGAACACTGAAGCTTTCTTT. As protein: CASNDRNTEAFF.

This clone appeared a few times. The genes are TRBV6-4 and TRBJ1-2; TRBD1 matches 7 bases. The CDR3 spans 13 residues. After removal of 2 bases from V and 6 bases from J, the junction contained 3 bases not matched to a gene. Germline V gene data show CDR1 as MRHNA and CDR2 as SNTAGT. For the CDR3, the DNA is TGTGCCAGCAGTGACGGACAGGCGGATGGCTACACCTTC. This gives the protein CASSDGQADGYTF.

The chain employs TRBV9 and TRBJ1-4; 9 bases fit TRBD1. Germline-derived CDR1 and CDR2 are SGDLS and YYNGEE. CDR3 length: 15 residues. The V gene end was trimmed by 3 bases and the J gene end by 3 bases; junction bases not matched to a gene: 3. CDR3 loop: CASSGTGEPNEKLFF. CDR3 bases: TGTGCCAGCAGCGGGACAGGGGAGCCTAATGAAAAACTGTTTTTT.

In its sample, this clone was seen a few times. The genes are TRBV19 and TRBJ1-5; TRBD1 agrees at 9 bases. CDR3 length: 14 residues. Looked up from germline, CDR1 is LNHDA and CDR2 is SQIVND (reference sequence). After removal of 7 bases from V and 5 bases from J, the junction contained 6 bases not matched to a gene. This CDR3 reads CASTGTGPYQPQHF. CDR3 coding DNA: TGTGCCAGTACCGGGACAGGGCCCTATCAGCCCCAGCATTTT.